Below, one T cell receptor beta chain is given with its context. Its antigen is as yet unknown. CDR1 LNHNV and CDR2 YYDKDF come from the germline V gene (reference sequence). CDR3 length: 20 amino acids. The V and J ends lost 5 bases and 6 bases respectively, with 33 bases between them. These data belong to a study of blood T cells in healthy people across ages. Points from the study as a whole: From one million sequenced T cells, diversity estimates were lower bounds.

Combining a sample-barcoded 5' primer with a J-beta primer mix, a second PCR ran for about 6 to 12 cycles. Via MiXCR, TCRdb re-called the 5' RACE reads, giving one row per CDR3 protein. In the table there are more than 500,000 distinct CDR3 sequences, about 28% of which are singletons. This sample also belongs to another study, concerning T cells of mothers and their children. Turning to that study: A handful of children and their three healthy Caucasian mothers were the donors. All extracted RNA went into cDNA synthesis, roughly 1.5 ug per 15 ul. Researchers report slightly higher, though non-significant, overlap in related mother-child pairs than in unrelated pairs.

Sequencing used blood. The chain combines TRBV15 with TRBJ2-3, with D perhaps matching TRBD1 (5 bases). The clonotype comes from a boy aged 2 to 9 in good health. CDR3 bases: TGTGCCACCAGCTTGAGCCGGGCAGGGAATACCCCCACTTCCACGGATACGCAGTATTTT. Protein sequence: CATSLSRAGNTPTSTDTQYF.